Below, one TCR beta chain is given with its context. This specimen belongs to a study of cytomegalovirus exposure and HLA in healthy donors. The PCR was carried out with 60 Vbeta primers and 13 Jbeta primers. Generated by immunoSEQ multiplex PCR, the TCRdb table keeps only in-frame clones and is missing some. The sample comprises around 110,000 clones, over 60% of which are singletons, and roughly 4.4% rests with the top ten. Sequencing input: PBMCs. The sequence was obtained from a young man in good health and CMV-seropositive.

The DNA for the CDR3 is TGTGCCTGGAGGGACCGGGACAGGGGGGGGGATCAGCCCCAGCATTTT. Its translation is CAWRDRDRGGDQPQHF. J is TRBJ1-5 and V is TRBV30; 11 nucleotides agree with TRBD1. V was pared by 3 bases and J by 5 bases, with 9 bases of the junction left unmatched. The CDR3 consists of 16 residues. CDR1 is GTSNPN, CDR2 SVGIG, per germline (reference sequence).